This T cell receptor (beta chain) was retrieved from a study of pediatric ulcerative colitis. Findings and limits, study-wide: Blood-rectal clonal overlap within each person was significantly higher in ulcerative colitis patients than controls.

Here immunoSEQ multiplex PCR was the method, and the copy in TCRdb shows in-frame clones only, minus some. The table records tens of thousands of clones, more than 60% of them present only once. This clone has only one observation. Its antigen is unknown. The CDR3 runs to 16 residues. The V end lost 0 bases, the J end lost 1 base, and 10 bases lay between the germline ends. The germline V gene has CDR1 SGHVS and CDR2 FNYEAQ. The V and J genes are TRBV7-6 and TRBJ1-3; D call uncertain. The material sequenced was blood. This clonotype originated in a boy younger than 18 with moderate ulcerative colitis. The CDR3 reads CASSLANSYSGNTIYF. CDR3 bases: TGTGCCAGCAGCTTAGCGAATTCCTATTCTGGAAACACCATATATTTT.